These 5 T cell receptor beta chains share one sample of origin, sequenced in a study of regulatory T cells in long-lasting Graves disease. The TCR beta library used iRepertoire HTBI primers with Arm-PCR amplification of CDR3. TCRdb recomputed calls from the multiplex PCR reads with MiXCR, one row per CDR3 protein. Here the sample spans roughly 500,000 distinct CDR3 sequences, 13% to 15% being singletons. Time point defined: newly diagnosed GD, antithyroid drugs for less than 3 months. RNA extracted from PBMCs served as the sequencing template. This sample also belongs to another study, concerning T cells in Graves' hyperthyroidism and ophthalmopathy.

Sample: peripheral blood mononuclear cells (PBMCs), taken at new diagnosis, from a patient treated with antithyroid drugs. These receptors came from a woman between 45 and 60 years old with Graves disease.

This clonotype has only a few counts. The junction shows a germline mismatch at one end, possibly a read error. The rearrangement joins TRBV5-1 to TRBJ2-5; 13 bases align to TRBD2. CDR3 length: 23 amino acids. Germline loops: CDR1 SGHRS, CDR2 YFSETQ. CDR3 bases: TGCGCCGGCAGCTTGAGCCCCTCCAGGACTAGCGGGAGATTACCCCACGCGGGAGAGACCCAGTACTTC. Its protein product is CAGSLSPSRTSGRLPHAGETQYF.

The CDR3 nucleotides are TGTGCCAGCGGGAGCGGCGGGGAGCTGTTTTTT. Amino acids: CASGSGGELFF. The J gene is TRBJ2-2, the V gene TRBV5-4, with D perhaps matching TRBD2 (5 bases). Trimming shortened V by 7 bases and J by 7 bases, and 8 bases separated the two germline ends. The germline gives CDR1 SGHNT, CDR2 YYREEE (reference sequence). The CDR3 length is 11 residues.

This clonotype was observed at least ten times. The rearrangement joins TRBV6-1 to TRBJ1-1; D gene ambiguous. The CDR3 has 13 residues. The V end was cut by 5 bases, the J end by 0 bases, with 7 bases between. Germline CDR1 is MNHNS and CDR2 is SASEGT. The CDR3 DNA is TGTGCCAGCAGTATGGACGTGAACACTGAAGCTTTCTTT. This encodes CASSMDVNTEAFF.

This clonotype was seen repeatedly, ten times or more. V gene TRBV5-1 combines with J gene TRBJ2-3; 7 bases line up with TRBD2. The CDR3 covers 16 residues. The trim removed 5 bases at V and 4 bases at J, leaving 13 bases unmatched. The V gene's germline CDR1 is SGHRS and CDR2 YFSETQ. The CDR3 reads CASSLQPAGVPDTQYF. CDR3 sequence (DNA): TGCGCCAGCAGTCTTCAGCCTGCGGGAGTACCAGATACGCAGTATTTT.

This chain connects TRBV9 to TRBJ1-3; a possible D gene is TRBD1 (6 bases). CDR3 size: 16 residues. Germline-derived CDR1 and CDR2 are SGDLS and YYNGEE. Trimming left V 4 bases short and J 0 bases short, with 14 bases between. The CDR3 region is CASSSTLQGSGNTIYF. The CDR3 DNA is TGTGCCAGCAGCTCCACCTTACAGGGCTCTGGAAACACCATATATTTT. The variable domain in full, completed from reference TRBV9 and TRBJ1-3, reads DSGVTQTPKHLITATGQRVTLRCSPRSGDLSVYWYQQSLDQGLQFLIQYYNGEERAKGNILERFSAQQFPDLHSELNLSSLELGDSALYFCASSSTLQGSGNTIYFGEGSWLTVV.